This T cell receptor beta chain was sequenced in a study of blood T cells in healthy people across ages. This clonotype was seen a few times. Together with a sample-barcoded 5' primer, a J-beta primer mix was included in a second PCR lasting roughly 6 to 12 cycles. Each sample yielded at least 2.5 million CDR3-containing paired-end reads. MiXCR was run by TCRdb on the 5' RACE reads, yielding one entry per CDR3 protein. The repertoire holds approximately 800,000 distinct CDR3 sequences, 58% seen once, with around 22% in the top ten. The receptor was derived from a man aged 25 to 40 in good health. Sequencing used blood.

The DNA for the CDR3 is TGCAGTGCTAGGGCCCCTAGCGGTGGCTACAATGAGCAGTTCTTC. Its translation: CSARAPSGGYNEQFF. This chain links TRBV20-1 with TRBJ2-1; 7 bases fit TRBD2. This CDR3 spans 15 amino acids. The junction had 8 bases not matched to a gene; V was cut back by 3 bases and J by 3 bases. CDR1 and CDR2 from the germline V gene are DFQATT and SNEGSKA (reference sequence).